This T cell receptor beta chain is from a study of blood T cell repertoires in COVID-19. Study context: From T cells, B-cell-depleted T cells, or PBMCs came the material, which was cDNA or gDNA.

In the authors' workflow: Cell counts per sample came from amplifying reference gene primers. The repertoire was sequenced with immunoSEQ multiplex PCR; TCRdb's copy has only in-frame clones and lacks some. From that table come the V and J calls and clone size; the DNA was used to work out D and trimming. The data hold roughly 320,000 clones, with around 84% observed a single time. Germline assignment: CDR1 DFQATT and CDR2 SNEGSKA (reference sequence). This CDR3 spans 11 amino acids. Trimming left V 7 bases short and J 1 base short, with 7 bases between. This clone was picked up many times. Sample: peripheral blood. The source of this sequence is a man aged 65-85 years with acute or convalescent COVID-19. The chain couples TRBV20-1 to TRBJ1-1, with no clear D. The chain's CDR3 is CSGAGNTEAFF. DNA for the CDR3: TGCAGTGGCGCAGGGAACACTGAAGCTTTCTTT.